Below, 12 T cell receptor beta chains from the same sample are listed, as sequenced in a study of cytomegalovirus exposure and HLA in healthy donors (dated by TCRdb to about 2017). Receptor amplification or capture employed the immunoSEQ multiplex PCR assay. TCRdb provides this immuneACCESS table in a form limited to in-frame rearrangements. Some clones are lacking; in checked studies, under half of them reflect an unresolved V gene, and why the rest are absent is not known. The sample table holds tens of thousands of clones, of which 80% to 95% were seen once. Around 3.5% of the sample rests with the top ten. Sample: PBMCs. The receptors here all came from a woman aged 25 to 45 in good health and CMV-seronegative.

This chain joins TRBV18 and TRBJ2-5; TRBD1 agrees at 8 bases. This CDR3 is built from 15 residues. CDR1 is KGHSH, CDR2 LQKENI, per germline. Unmatched junction bases numbered 9, after V lost 4 bases and J lost 5 bases. The CDR3 here is CASSHLSDRVETQYF. The CDR3 DNA sequence: TGTGCCAGCTCACACCTATCGGACAGGGTTGAGACCCAGTACTTC.

This chain uses TRBV6-5 with TRBJ1-2; 8 bases are shared with TRBD1. CDR1 and CDR2 from the germline V gene are MNHEY and SVGAGI. V trimming: 6 bases; J trimming: 2 bases; junction bases outside the gene matches: 5. This CDR3 region has 14 residues. CDR3 sequence: CASRTRTGNYGYTF. The CDR3 nucleotides are TGTGCCAGCAGAACCCGGACAGGGAACTATGGCTACACCTTC.

The chain employs TRBV6-5 and TRBJ2-7, with TRBD2 matching 7 bases. J gave up 1 base and V 7 bases, and 7 bases lay outside the gene matches. The CDR3 contains 14 residues. CDR1 MNHEY and CDR2 SVGAGI come from the germline V gene. For the CDR3, the DNA is TGTGCCAGCACCACAGCGGGGCCTTCCTACGAGCAGTACTTC. Its protein product is CASTTAGPSYEQYF.

This rearrangement joins TRBV21-1 to TRBJ1-6. TRBV21-1 is a known pseudogene. The CDR3 is made up of 15 amino acids. The CDR3 nucleotides read TGTGCCAGCAGCACGGAGGACGGTCAGAATTCACCCCTCCACTTT. The encoded protein is CASSTEDGQNSPLHF.

The J gene is TRBJ2-7, the V gene TRBV11-2, with 7 bases aligning to TRBD1. The length of the CDR3 is 15 residues. V shed 5 bases and J 1 base; nucleotides not matched to a gene: 8. In germline, CDR1 is SGHAT, CDR2 FQNNGV. CDR3: CASSARQGISYEQYF. CDR3 DNA: TGTGCCAGCAGCGCGAGACAGGGTATATCCTACGAGCAGTACTTC. Supplemented by reference TRBV11-2 and TRBJ2-7, the full variable domain reads EAGVAQSPRYKIIEKRQSVAFWCNPISGHATLYWYQQILGQGPKLLIQFQNNGVVDDSQLPKDRFSAERLKGVDSTLKIQPAKLEDSAVYLCASSARQGISYEQYFGPGTRLTVT.

The chain recombines TRBV29-1 with TRBJ1-2, with 10 bases matching TRBD1. Germline-derived CDR1 and CDR2 are SQVTM and ANQGSEA. CDR3 length: 15 amino acids. Germline trimming cut 4 bases from V and 8 bases from J; bases unmatched to any gene: 13. The CDR3 coding sequence is TGCAGCGTTGGGGGACTGACAGGGGGCAAGGAGGGCTACACCTTC. Encoded protein: CSVGGLTGGKEGYTF.

This chain links TRBV19 with TRBJ1-1, with TRBD1 matching 8 bases. The CDR3 consists of 16 residues. The J segment lost 1 base and the V segment lost 6 bases, leaving 10 bases of the junction unmatched. The germline CDR1 and CDR2 sequences are LNHDA and SQIVND (reference sequence). The CDR3 sequence is CASRRRADRGNTEAFF. The CDR3 DNA sequence: TGTGCCAGTAGGCGGAGAGCCGACAGGGGGAACACTGAAGCTTTCTTT.

The rearrangement uses TRBV7-9 and TRBJ2-7, with 7 bases aligning to TRBD2. This CDR3 spans 16 amino acids. V trimming: 1 base; J trimming: 6 bases; junction bases outside the gene matches: 12. Germline V gene sequence: CDR1 SEHNR, CDR2 FQNEAQ (reference sequence). The DNA of the CDR3 is TGTGCCAGCAGCTTAGATGCCGCAAGCGGGACGGCCGAGCAGTACTTC. It yields the protein CASSLDAASGTAEQYF.

About this clone: Germline and junction disagree at one end, which may indicate a read error. The chain uses TRBV7-7 and TRBJ2-2; perhaps TRBD1 as D (6 bases). The CDR3 is made up of 17 amino acids. Germline CDR1 and CDR2: SSHAT and FNYEAQ (reference sequence). This CDR3 is CASSSSTTGPNTGELFF. The CDR3 nucleotides read TGTGCTAGCAGCTCGTCCACGACAGGACCGAACACCGGGGAGCTGTTTTTT.

V gene TRBV5-1 combines with J gene TRBJ1-6; 9 positions match TRBD1. This CDR3 contains 17 residues. V lost 4 bases, J lost 1 base, and 6 bases stayed unmatched. Germline loops: CDR1 SGHRS, CDR2 YFSETQ. The CDR3 region has the DNA TGCGCCAGCAGCCTACAGGGGGCTAAGTCCTATAATTCACCCCTCCACTTT. Translated, it gives CASSLQGAKSYNSPLHF.

The rearrangement joins TRBV5-4 to TRBJ2-1; 7 nucleotides line up with TRBD1. The CDR3 is 14 amino acids. Germline CDR1 SGHNT, CDR2 YYREEE (reference sequence). Trimming cost V 0 bases and J 4 bases; bases outside gene matches: 1. CDR3 loop: CASSLEGQYNEQFF. In DNA form, the CDR3 reads TGTGCCAGCAGCTTGGAGGGACAGTACAATGAGCAGTTCTTC.

A single count supports this clone. The genes are TRBV6-4 and TRBJ1-5; no reliable D call. Germline V gives CDR1 MRHNA, CDR2 SNTAGT. Trimming took off 0 bases at V and 6 bases at J, with 12 bases between the two ends. The CDR3 length is 15 residues. The CDR3 DNA is TGTGCCAGCAGTGACTCGCCAGAATCAGGTCAGCCCCAGCATTTT. This sequence encodes CASSDSPESGQPQHF.